The clone carrying this TCR beta chain was recorded once. Its antigen is unknown. Baseline was the first blood sampling point, followed by cycle 4 day 1 and cycle 7 day 1. The sample originates from a study of OX40 agonist ivuxolimab in advanced cancers. Study-level background: Patients received ivuxolimab, an intravenous treatment, every 2 weeks at 0.01 to 10 mg/kg.

Here immunoSEQ multiplex PCR was the method, and the copy in TCRdb shows in-frame clones only, minus some. The sample contains about 65,000 clones, 80% to 90% of which appear only once. Broader study findings: On average, a greater number of expanded clones characterised CD8+ T cells relative to CD4+.

This sequence was found in an adult with an advanced solid tumor such as melanoma, head and neck, liver or kidney cancer. The material was CD4+ or CD8+ T cells sorted from blood, obtained in a trial of the OX40 agonist ivuxolimab.

The CDR3 DNA follows: TGTGCCAGCAGCTTAGGGTATGGGAACATTCAGTACTTC. Its protein is CASSLGYGNIQYF. The chain has TRBV7-8 and TRBJ2-4, with unresolved D. Germline CDR1 SGHVS, CDR2 FQNEAQ. With 1 base removed from V and 7 bases from J, the gap between germline ends came to 8 bases. CDR3 length equals 13 residues.